A selection of T cell receptor beta chains follows, all from one sample in a study of T cells after yellow fever vaccination. TCRdb used MiXCR to reprocess the 5' RACE reads, holding one entry per CDR3 protein. Among roughly 330,000 distinct CDR3 sequences, around 6.8% were seen once, and the ten largest hold over 15%. Specimen: PBMCs, collected around 45 days after the first yellow fever vaccination. These receptors were collected from a man younger than 30 who received the YFV17D yellow fever vaccine. CDR3s include the opening cysteine and the closing phenylalanine or tryptophan. Fields, in order: J gene, V gene, D gene, clone size, CDR3 DNA, CDR3 protein. The D gene is left open where the match is weak. Size tells how often a clone was seen (once, few, many) or the class of an expanded clone, and some rows leave it out.

J gene: TRBJ1-2
V gene: TRBV29-1
D gene: -
clone size: few
CDR3 DNA: TGCAGCGTTGGATGGTCGGCGGGCTATGGCTACACCTTC
CDR3 protein: CSVGWSAGYGYTF

J gene: TRBJ1-5
V gene: TRBV7-6
D gene: TRBD1
clone size: -
CDR3 DNA: TGTGCCAGCAGCGCCGCCAGGGGGGTTGGTCAGCCCCAGCATTTT
CDR3 protein: CASSAARGVGQPQHF

J gene: TRBJ1-4
V gene: TRBV6-1
D gene: -
clone size: -
CDR3 DNA: TGTGCCAGCAGTCTCCCCCGGGGGGCTAATGAAAAACTGTTTTTT
CDR3 protein: CASSLPRGANEKLFF

J gene: TRBJ2-1
V gene: TRBV7-8
D gene: -
clone size: -
CDR3 DNA: TGTGCCAGCAGCTTAGGATGGGCAGGGGTGTCTCGGGACCGTCGGAATGAGCAGTTCTTC
CDR3 protein: CASSLGWAGVSRDRRNEQFF

J gene: TRBJ1-2
V gene: TRBV12-3/TRBV12-4
D gene: TRBD1
clone size: many
CDR3 DNA: TGTGCCAGCAGATGGACAGGGGCGGGTGGCTACACCTTC
CDR3 protein: CASRWTGAGGYTF

J gene: TRBJ2-7
V gene: TRBV18
D gene: TRBD1
clone size: few
CDR3 DNA: TGTGCCAGCTCACACAGGGGGAACTCCTACGAGCAGTACTTC
CDR3 protein: CASSHRGNSYEQYF

J gene: TRBJ2-7
V gene: TRBV9
D gene: -
clone size: -
CDR3 DNA: TGTGCCAGCAGCCCCCGGCAGGCGAGCTCCTACGAGCAGTACTTC
CDR3 protein: CASSPRQASSYEQYF

J gene: TRBJ2-7
V gene: TRBV11-2
D gene: -
clone size: -
CDR3 DNA: TGTGCCAGCAGCGATGACGGAACCTACGAGCAGTACTTC
CDR3 protein: CASSDDGTYEQYF

J gene: TRBJ2-7
V gene: TRBV5-1
D gene: -
clone size: many
CDR3 DNA: TGCGCCAGCAGAGTCGGTTACGAGCAGTACTTC
CDR3 protein: CASRVGYEQYF

J gene: TRBJ1-1
V gene: TRBV3-1
D gene: -
clone size: -
CDR3 DNA: TGTGCCAGCAGCCCTCGTCTTAGGGACACTGAAGCTTTCTTT
CDR3 protein: CASSPRLRDTEAFF